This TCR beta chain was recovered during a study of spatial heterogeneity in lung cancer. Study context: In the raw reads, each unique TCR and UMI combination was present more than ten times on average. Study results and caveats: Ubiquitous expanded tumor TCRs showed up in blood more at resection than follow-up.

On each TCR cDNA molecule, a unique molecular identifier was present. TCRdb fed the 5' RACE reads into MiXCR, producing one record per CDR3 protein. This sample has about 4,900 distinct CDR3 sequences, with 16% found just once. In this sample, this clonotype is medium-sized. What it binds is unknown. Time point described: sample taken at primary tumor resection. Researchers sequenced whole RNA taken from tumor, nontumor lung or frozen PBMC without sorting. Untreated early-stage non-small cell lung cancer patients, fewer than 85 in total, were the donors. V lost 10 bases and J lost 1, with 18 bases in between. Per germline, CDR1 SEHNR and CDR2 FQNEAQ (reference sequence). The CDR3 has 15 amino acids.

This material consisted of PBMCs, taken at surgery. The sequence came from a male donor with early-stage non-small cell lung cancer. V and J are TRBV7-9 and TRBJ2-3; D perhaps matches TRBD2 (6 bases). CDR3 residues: CATGPGTPGTDTQYF. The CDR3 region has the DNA TGTGCCACCGGACCCGGGACTCCTGGCACAGATACGCAGTATTTT. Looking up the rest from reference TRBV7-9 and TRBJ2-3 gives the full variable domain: DTGVSQNPRHKITKRGQNVTFRCDPISEHNRLYWYRQTLGQGPEFLTYFQNEAQLEKSRLLSDRFSAERPKGSFSTLEIQRTEQGDSAMYLCATGPGTPGTDTQYFGPGTRLTVL.